This T cell receptor beta chain appears in the sequencing data of a study of blood T cell repertoires in COVID-19. Study-wide background: The cDNA or gDNA used as material had been derived from T cells, B-cell-depleted T cells, or PBMCs.

Only a few counts were recorded for this clone. As processed by the authors: Estimation of nucleated cell counts was performed using reference gene primer amplification. Clones were sequenced by immunoSEQ multiplex PCR, and TCRdb holds only the in-frame ones, with some missing. V, J and clone size were drawn from that table, and D and trimming were deduced from the DNA. The repertoire holds roughly 230,000 clones, roughly 80% seen once, with approximately 7.9% in the top ten. The CDR3 has 16 residues. The V gene's germline CDR1 is SSHAT and CDR2 FNYEAQ (reference sequence). V trimming: 2 bases; J trimming: 2 bases; junction bases outside the gene matches: 3.

Input material: peripheral blood. The gene calls are TRBV7-7 and TRBJ2-1, with 10 positions matching TRBD2. The sequence came from an elderly woman with acute or convalescent COVID-19. This CDR3 is CASSLRAGGTYNEQFF. DNA for the CDR3: TGTGCCAGCAGCTTACGAGCGGGAGGGACCTACAATGAGCAGTTCTTC.